One sample yielded the 31 T cell receptor beta chains listed below, sequenced in a study of CD4 T cells in relation to SARS-CoV-2 and coronaviruses. Before the COVID-19 pandemic, during about 2011-2019, CD4+ T cells were taken from unexposed donors. After ten to eleven days of culture, CD4+ T cells were isolated. Antigens of these TCRs are unknown. Measured with immunoSEQ multiplex PCR; TCRdb has only the in-frame clones, and not every one. Of 20,000 to 30,000 clones detected, around three quarters appear once; the ten largest clones hold 11% to 15%. The sequenced sample was CD4+ T cells from PBMCs, cultured in vitro. All receptors come from a human donor in good health.

The chain recombines TRBV11-2 with TRBJ2-3; D possibly uses TRBD1 or TRBD2 (5 bases each). The V end lost 3 bases, the J end lost 1 base, and 23 bases lay between the germline ends. Germline assignment: CDR1 SGHAT and CDR2 FQNNGV. There are 19 residues in the CDR3. The CDR3 here is CASSLGVDSDSLRTDTQYF. Written as DNA, the CDR3 is TGTGCCAGCAGCTTGGGGGTAGACAGCGACAGCCTGCGCACAGATACGCAGTATTTT.

The chain carries TRBV5-1 and TRBJ2-2; possible D gene TRBD2, 7 bases. Germline CDR1 is SGHRS and CDR2 is YFSETQ. V lost 5 bases and J lost 1, with 9 bases in between. The CDR3 contains 14 residues. CDR3 residues: CASRGGENTGELFF. CDR3 coding DNA: TGCGCCAGCAGAGGGGGGGAGAACACCGGGGAGCTGTTTTTT.

The chain is built from TRBV29-1 and TRBJ1-1; 10 bases are a match to TRBD1. After removal of 3 bases from V and 2 bases from J, the junction contained 12 bases not matched to a gene. The germline gives CDR1 SQVTM, CDR2 ANQGSEA. The CDR3 length is 17 residues. The CDR3 DNA follows: TGCAGCGTTGAGAACCGGGACAGGGGCCGAAGAAACACTGAAGCTTTCTTT. This encodes CSVENRDRGRRNTEAFF.

This chain uses TRBV6-5 with TRBJ2-2; D ambiguous. There are 14 residues in the CDR3. Germline lookup yields CDR1 MNHEY and CDR2 SVGAGI. V lost 1 base and J 4 bases, leaving 7 bases between the germline ends. In nucleotides, the CDR3 is TGTGCCAGCAGTTACTGGGCTAGCACCGGGGAGCTGTTTTTT. It encodes CASSYWASTGELFF.

This chain connects TRBV5-6 to TRBJ2-7; the D gene could be TRBD1 or TRBD2 (5 bases each). Germline lookup yields CDR1 SGHDT and CDR2 YYEEEE. The CDR3 sequence is 14 residues long. V was trimmed by 6 bases and J by 3 bases, leaving 16 bases between them. The CDR3 sequence is CASNLLLGDYEQYF. The CDR3, as DNA: TGTGCCAGCAACCTACTCCTGGGGGACTACGAGCAGTACTTC.

The gene calls are TRBV7-2 and TRBJ2-1, with D possibly being TRBD2 (6 bases). V lost 1 base, J lost 0 bases, and 7 bases lay in between. Germline V gives CDR1 SGHTA, CDR2 FQGNSA. The CDR3 has 15 residues. Here the CDR3 DNA reads TGTGCCAGCAGCTTAGTAGCGGTCTCCTACAATGAGCAGTTCTTC. Protein sequence: CASSLVAVSYNEQFF.

To note about this clone: Other DNA sequences from this sample encode an identical CDR3 as well. The chain combines TRBV18 with TRBJ1-4; D is uncertain. Germline CDR1 reads KGHSH; CDR2 reads LQKENI. CDR3 length: 13 amino acids. Trimming pared 2 bases from V and 8 bases from J, leaving 9 bases between. The CDR3, as DNA: TGTGCCAGCTCACCAGATTCCCCGGAAAAACTGTTTTTT. This sequence encodes CASSPDSPEKLFF.

The CDR3 loop is CASSQGTGDEKLFF. CDR3 sequence (DNA): TGCGCCAGCAGCCAAGGGACAGGCGATGAAAAACTGTTTTTT. The rearrangement links TRBV4-1 to TRBJ1-4, with TRBD1 matching over 7 bases. V gave up 1 base and J gave up 6 bases; unmatched junction bases: 2. Germline V gene data show CDR1 as MGHRA and CDR2 as YSYEKL. CDR3 size: 14 residues.

This clone was seen only a few times. CDR3 residues: CASSLDLGISTDTQYF. Written as DNA, the CDR3 is TGTGCCAGCAGCTTAGATTTAGGGATAAGCACAGATACGCAGTATTTT. The chain employs TRBV11-2 and TRBJ2-3; D uncertain. This CDR3 region has 16 residues. The V gene's germline CDR1 is SGHAT and CDR2 FQNNGV. V lost 0 bases and J 0 bases, leaving 10 bases between the germline ends.

This rearrangement joins TRBV6-5 to TRBJ2-1; D may be TRBD1 (6 bases). V lost 6 bases and J 2 bases, leaving 11 bases between the germline ends. CDR1 and CDR2 from the germline V gene are MNHEY and SVGAGI. This CDR3 comprises 14 residues. This chain's CDR3 is CASSLGQAYNEQFF. The CDR3 bases are TGTGCCAGCAGCCTGGGACAAGCCTACAATGAGCAGTTCTTC.

V gene TRBV28 combines with J gene TRBJ1-1; the D gene is possibly TRBD1 (6 bases). Germline assignment: CDR1 MDHEN and CDR2 SYDVKM. Trimming took off 3 bases at V and 5 bases at J, with 13 bases between the two ends. CDR3 length equals 14 residues. The CDR3 bases are TGTGCCAGCAGTTTGGGGGGCAGGCGAACTGAAGCTTTCTTT. Protein: CASSLGGRRTEAFF. Using reference TRBV28 and TRBJ1-1 for the parts outside the CDR3, the full variable domain is DVKVTQSSRYLVKRTGEKVFLECVQDMDHENMFWYRQDPGLGLRLIYFSYDVKMKEKGDIPEGYSVSREKKERFSLILESASTNQTSMYLCASSLGGRRTEAFFGQGTRLTVV.

The genes are TRBV14 and TRBJ1-2, with 10 bases aligning to TRBD1. V dropped 4 bases and J dropped 8; count of bases not matched to a gene: 10. The CDR3 consists of 15 residues. CDR1 is SGHDN and CDR2 is FVKESK in the germline V gene. The CDR3 here is CASSRGDRGSGGYTF. DNA for the CDR3: TGTGCCAGCAGCCGTGGGGACAGGGGAAGTGGAGGCTACACCTTC.

This chain links TRBV9 with TRBJ1-2, with no clear D. Germline V lookup: CDR1 SGDLS, CDR2 YYNGEE. The CDR3 runs 15 residues. Trimming took 4 bases from V and 0 from J, leaving 13 bases between them. The CDR3 region has the DNA TGTGCCAGCAGCCCCCGAAGCACAGCTAACTATGGCTACACCTTC. Encoded protein: CASSPRSTANYGYTF.

The J gene is TRBJ1-6, the V gene TRBV5-8; D gene ambiguous. CDR1 and CDR2 (germline): SGHTS, YDEGEE. CDR3 size: 13 residues. Trimming stripped 0 bases from V and 7 bases from J, with 5 bases between. This CDR3 is CASSLDVNSPLHF. Written as DNA, the CDR3 is TGTGCCAGCAGCTTGGATGTCAATTCACCCCTCCACTTT.

The chain has TRBV7-8 and TRBJ2-1; 11 bases match TRBD1. V was clipped by 2 bases and J by 2 bases; unmatched bases: 2. Germline CDR1 and CDR2: SGHVS and FQNEAQ. CDR3 size: 16 residues. The CDR3 region is CASSLRDRGTYNEQFF. As DNA, the CDR3 is TGTGCCAGCAGCTTAAGGGACAGGGGGACCTACAATGAGCAGTTCTTC.

This sequence joins TRBV19 and TRBJ2-1; D might be TRBD1 (6 bases). The V and J ends lost 6 bases and 10 bases respectively, with 10 bases between them. CDR1 LNHDA and CDR2 SQIVND come from the germline V gene (reference sequence). The CDR3 loop spans 11 amino acids. CDR3: CASRTGSEQFF. CDR3 nucleotide sequence: TGTGCCAGTAGGACAGGAAGCGAGCAGTTCTTC.

The chain employs TRBV9 and TRBJ2-1; D not resolved. The length of the CDR3 is 16 residues. The ends were cut back, 4 bases at V and 5 bases at J, with 19 bases in the middle. Germline V lookup: CDR1 SGDLS, CDR2 YYNGEE. CDR3 bases: TGTGCCAGCAGCCCGAGGTTTAGTAGTTGGGACAATGAGCAGTTCTTC. Translated: CASSPRFSSWDNEQFF.

CDR3 region: CASSVGGGSSGANVLTF. In DNA form, the CDR3 reads TGTGCCAGCAGCGTTGGGGGGGGGAGCTCTGGGGCCAACGTCCTGACTTTC. The gene calls are TRBV9 and TRBJ2-6, with 7 bases matching TRBD2. Germline CDR1 and CDR2: SGDLS and YYNGEE. J lost 0 bases, V lost 2 bases, and 5 bases had no gene match. The CDR3 is 17 amino acids.

J is TRBJ1-1 and V is TRBV2, with D possibly matching TRBD1 (6 bases). Germline CDR1 reads SNHLY; CDR2 reads FYNNEI. The CDR3 covers 14 residues. Trimming removed 7 bases at V and 0 bases at J, with 12 bases between. The CDR3 region has the DNA TGTGCCAGCATGCTGGCAGGGGTGAACACTGAAGCTTTCTTT. This codes for CASMLAGVNTEAFF. Based on the CDR3 plus reference TRBV2 and TRBJ1-1, the full variable domain is EPEVTQTPSHQVTQMGQEVILRCVPISNHLYFYWYRQILGQKVEFLVSFYNNEISEKSEIFDDQFSVERPDGSNFTLKIRSTKLEDSAMYFCASMLAGVNTEAFFGQGTRLTVV.

This clone was observed a handful of times. V and J are TRBV7-9 and TRBJ2-7; D remains unclear. Germline V gives CDR1 SEHNR, CDR2 FQNEAQ (reference sequence). The CDR3 consists of 14 residues. Trimming cost V 6 bases and J 6 bases, with 18 bases left between them. The CDR3 region is CASSTTTGVGEQYF. The DNA of the CDR3 is TGTGCCAGCAGTACAACGACTGGTGTGGGCGAGCAGTACTTC.

V usage is TRBV29-1 and J usage is TRBJ2-2, with unresolved D. This CDR3 comprises 14 residues. Germline CDR1 is SQVTM and CDR2 is ANQGSEA. Trimming left V 3 bases short and J 0 bases short, with 8 bases between. As DNA, the CDR3 is TGCAGCGTTGAGGAGCCGACGAACACCGGGGAGCTGTTTTTT. Protein product: CSVEEPTNTGELFF.

The chain couples TRBV30 to TRBJ1-3; 7 positions match TRBD1. Germline V CDR1 and CDR2: GTSNPN, SVGIG (reference sequence). This CDR3 region has 14 residues. V shed 1 base and J 2 bases; nucleotides not matched to a gene: 2. The CDR3 DNA sequence: TGTGCCTGGAGTGCAGGGACAGCTGGAAACACCATATATTTT. It specifies CAWSAGTAGNTIYF.

The chain couples TRBV30 to TRBJ2-1; possibly TRBD1 or TRBD2 for D (5 bases each). Trimming took off 1 base at V and 4 bases at J, with 5 bases between the two ends. The CDR3 sequence is 12 residues long. Germline CDR1 GTSNPN, CDR2 SVGIG (reference sequence). CDR3 sequence (DNA): TGTGCCTGGAGTGGGGGGTACAATGAGCAGTTCTTC. As protein: CAWSGGYNEQFF.

This clone was observed a handful of times. The chain recombines TRBV5-1 with TRBJ2-3; D unclear. The CDR3 is 12 amino acids. CDR1 is SGHRS and CDR2 is YFSETQ in the germline V gene. The germline V and J ends were trimmed by 3 bases and 2 bases, with 4 bases remaining between them. As DNA, the CDR3 is TGCGCCAGCAGCTCCCCCACAGATACGCAGTATTTT. Its translation is CASSSPTDTQYF.

The chain employs TRBV12-5 and TRBJ2-5; a weak D match, TRBD1 (6 bases). The CDR3 is 15 amino acids. V dropped 1 base and J dropped 3 bases, with 12 bases sitting between them. Germline assignment: CDR1 LGHNT and CDR2 FRNRAP. For the CDR3, the DNA is TGTGCTAGTGGTTTGGGGGAAGGGGGTAAAGAGACCCAGTACTTC. The encoded protein is CASGLGEGGKETQYF.

This clone was observed a handful of times. This sequence joins TRBV11-3 and TRBJ1-6; 7 nucleotides align to TRBD1. This CDR3 contains 14 residues. The V gene end was trimmed by 5 bases and the J gene end by 5 bases; junction bases not matched to a gene: 3. Germline CDR1 is SGHNT and CDR2 is YENEEA. The CDR3 bases are TGTGCCAGCAGCCATGGGACAGATAATTCACCCCTCCACTTT. Translating gives CASSHGTDNSPLHF. Drawing the rest from reference TRBV11-3 and TRBJ1-6, the complete variable domain is EAGVVQSPRYKIIEKKQPVAFWCNPISGHNTLYWYLQNLGQGPELLIRYENEEAVDDSQLPKDRFSAERLKGVDSTLKIQPAELGDSAVYLCASSHGTDNSPLHFGNGTRLTVT.

The V call is TRBV19, the J call TRBJ2-6; no firm D call. The CDR3 loop spans 15 amino acids. V lost 4 bases to trimming and J lost 0 bases, with 7 bases between them. Germline V gives CDR1 LNHDA, CDR2 SQIVND (reference sequence). The chain's CDR3 is CASSKGDSGANVLTF. The CDR3 DNA reads as TGTGCCAGTAGTAAGGGTGACTCTGGGGCCAACGTCCTGACTTTC.

In its sample, this clone was seen a few times. The J gene is TRBJ1-2, the V gene TRBV3-1 (or the pseudogene TRBV3-2); 10 nucleotides match TRBD1. The trim removed 5 bases at V and 2 bases at J, leaving 2 bases unmatched. Germline assignment: CDR1 LGHDT and CDR2 YNNKEL (reference sequence). This CDR3 has 14 amino acids. The CDR3 loop is CASSSGQGNYGYTF. DNA of the CDR3: TGTGCCAGCAGCTCGGGACAGGGGAACTATGGCTACACCTTC.

The chain has TRBV5-1 and TRBJ2-7; D call uncertain. The germline CDR1 and CDR2 sequences are SGHRS and YFSETQ. Trimming took 3 bases from V and 3 from J, leaving 4 bases between them. This CDR3 has 11 amino acids. The CDR3 reads CASSSIYEQYF. The CDR3 region has the DNA TGCGCCAGCAGCTCTATCTACGAGCAGTACTTC.

The chain recombines TRBV21-1 with TRBJ1-3. TRBV21-1 is a pseudogene segment. The CDR3 has 16 residues. CDR3 amino acids: CASSKVMGGDGNTIYF. Here the CDR3 DNA reads TGTGCCAGCAGCAAAGTGATGGGGGGAGACGGAAACACCATATATTTT.

This sequence joins TRBV19 and TRBJ1-5; D is uncertain. The CDR3 has 16 amino acids. Trimming removed 4 bases at V and 0 bases at J, with 13 bases between. The germline V gene encodes CDR1 LNHDA and CDR2 SQIVND (reference sequence). In DNA form, the CDR3 reads TGTGCCAGTAGTAGGGTGGGAGACCGTAGCAATCAGCCCCAGCATTTT. It is translated as CASSRVGDRSNQPQHF. Full variable domain (missing parts from reference TRBV19 and TRBJ1-5): DGGITQSPKYLFRKEGQNVTLSCEQNLNHDAMYWYRQDPGQGLRLIYYSQIVNDFQKGDIAEGYSVSREKKESFPLTVTSAQKNPTAFYLCASSRVGDRSNQPQHFGDGTRLSIL.